What follows is one T cell receptor (beta chain) and its context. This entry comes from a study of T cell changes during pregnancy in multiple sclerosis. Using immunoSEQ multiplex PCR, the repertoire was profiled, and TCRdb retains in-frame clones only, with some absent. Among about 75,000 clones listed, around 90% were seen once. The sequencing used peripheral blood, collected in the first trimester of pregnancy. The origin of this receptor is a female donor in good health, enrolled as a control in a pregnancy study.

In DNA, the CDR3 is TGCGCCAGCAGCCAACCGGGACAGGGGGCGTTCGAGCAGTACTTC. It specifies CASSQPGQGAFEQYF. J is TRBJ2-7 and V is TRBV5-1; 12 bases match TRBD1. The germline V gene has CDR1 SGHRS and CDR2 YFSETQ. The J segment lost 6 bases and the V segment lost 4 bases, leaving 8 bases of the junction unmatched. This CDR3 has 15 amino acids.